This entry is about one T cell receptor beta chain. Its antigen is undetermined. Germline assignment: CDR1 SSHAT and CDR2 FNYEAQ (reference sequence). V was cut by 4 bases and J by 0 bases, with 12 bases left in between. CDR3 length equals 15 residues. These data originate in a study of T cell clones after liver transplantation. Whole-study context: A pre-transplant mixed lymphocyte reaction with TCRbeta sequencing defined graft-donor-reactive clones followed in post-transplant blood. As an antigen-independent comparator, third-party-reactive TCRbeta sequences came from pre-transplant mixed lymphocyte reactions.

Study results and limitations: Low donor cell numbers restricted donor-reactive repertoire measurement in a couple of subjects.

The table came from immunoSEQ multiplex PCR; TCRdb's copy has only in-frame clones and leaves some out. In the table there are approximately 100,000 clones, 84% of which are singletons. This sample comprised CD4+ T cells from blood, obtained around 4 years after liver transplant. This clonotype was obtained from a human patient who received a liver transplant. Some T cells may originate from the graft donor. The chain employs TRBV7-7 and TRBJ1-1, with a weak D call TRBD1 (5 bases). The CDR3 nucleotides are TGTGCCAGCAGCTCCACGGGGGAGCTGAACACTGAAGCTTTCTTT. As protein: CASSSTGELNTEAFF. Together with reference TRBV7-7 and TRBJ1-1, the CDR3 gives the full variable domain: GAGVSQSPRYKVTKRGQDVTLRCDPISSHATLYWYQQALGQGPEFLTYFNYEAQPDKSGLPSDRFSAERPEGSISTLTIQRTEQRDSAMYRCASSSTGELNTEAFFGQGTRLTVV.